The 30 T cell receptor beta chains presented below share a single source sample, sequenced in a study of a mutant IDH1 vaccine in newly diagnosed glioma. Time point here: week 35, safety follow-up. Every vaccine dose comprised 300 ug of mutant IDH1 20-mer peptide plus topical imiquimod. Clones were sequenced by immunoSEQ multiplex PCR, and TCRdb holds only the in-frame ones, with some missing. The sample lists some 48,000 clones, about 82% occurring once. Antigen specificity for these receptors is unknown. This sample comprised PBMCs, obtained from a glioma patient whose treatment included an IDH1 peptide vaccine. These TCRs come from a middle-aged man with glioma.

The V gene is TRBV12-5, the J gene TRBJ2-1; D remains unclear. With 5 bases removed from V and 0 bases from J, the gap between germline ends came to 14 bases. Germline-derived CDR1 and CDR2 are LGHNT and FRNRAP. CDR3 length equals 16 residues. CDR3 in amino acids: CASGPQTFTSYNEQFF. The CDR3 nucleotides are TGTGCTAGTGGTCCCCAAACTTTTACCTCCTACAATGAGCAGTTCTTC.

J is TRBJ1-1 and V is TRBV10-2; 12 nucleotides agree with TRBD1. Trimming at V came to 8 bases and at J to 4 bases, leaving 8 bases not matched to a gene. The CDR3 runs 15 residues. Per the germline V gene, CDR1 is WSHSY and CDR2 is SAAADI. CDR3 in DNA: TGCGCCAGCCGCCGGGACAGGGGGCCGGGCACTGAAGCTTTCTTT. It codes for CASRRDRGPGTEAFF.

The chain combines TRBV30 with TRBJ2-1; no clear D. This CDR3 region has 12 residues. Trimming pared 2 bases from V and 10 bases from J, leaving 12 bases between. The germline V gene has CDR1 GTSNPN and CDR2 SVGIG (reference sequence). CDR3 region: CAWSSSWVEQFF. For the CDR3, the DNA is TGTGCCTGGAGTTCAAGCTGGGTAGAGCAGTTCTTC.

V and J are TRBV14 and TRBJ1-3, with D tentatively TRBD1 (5 bases). The CDR3 is made up of 16 amino acids. Trimming took 4 bases from V and 0 from J, leaving 13 bases between them. Germline V lookup: CDR1 SGHDN, CDR2 FVKESK. The DNA of the CDR3 is TGTGCCAGCAGCCGACAGCTCCCTGACTCTGGAAACACCATATATTTT. It specifies CASSRQLPDSGNTIYF.

The chain carries TRBV7-9 and TRBJ2-7; no reliable D call. The length of the CDR3 is 12 residues. Trimming pared 3 bases from V and 5 bases from J, leaving 8 bases between. Germline V gene sequence: CDR1 SEHNR, CDR2 FQNEAQ (reference sequence). CDR3: CASSFSRDEQYF. The DNA for the CDR3 is TGTGCCAGCAGCTTCAGTCGGGACGAGCAGTACTTC.

The chain combines TRBV6-5 with TRBJ2-4; no firm D call. CDR3 length: 14 amino acids. The germline gives CDR1 MNHEY, CDR2 SVGAGI. V lost 8 bases to trimming and J lost 1 base, with 12 bases between them. The CDR3 sequence: CASCESAAKNIQYF. The CDR3 DNA sequence: TGTGCCAGCTGTGAATCTGCGGCCAAAAACATTCAGTACTTC.

This clone occurred many times. The V gene is TRBV2, the J gene TRBJ1-5; D not resolved. CDR3 length: 12 residues. Trimming cost V 7 bases and J 3 bases, with 7 bases left between them. CDR1 and CDR2 (germline): SNHLY, FYNNEI. CDR3 protein: CASMADNQPQHF. CDR3 nucleotide sequence: TGTGCCAGCATGGCGGACAATCAGCCCCAGCATTTT.

This clone came up once. This chain uses TRBV27 with TRBJ2-7; D gene ambiguous. The CDR3 has 13 amino acids. V lost 3 bases and J 6 bases, leaving 12 bases between the germline ends. CDR1 is MNHEY and CDR2 is SMNVEV in the germline V gene (reference sequence). CDR3: CASSFRSGAEQYV. CDR3 nucleotide sequence: TGTGCCAGCAGTTTTAGATCAGGAGCCGAGCAGTACGTC.

This clone was counted only a few times. This chain joins TRBV5-1 and TRBJ1-1; 7 bases are shared with TRBD1. The CDR3 is made up of 16 amino acids. CDR1 is SGHRS, CDR2 YFSETQ, per germline. V lost 1 base and J lost 3; bases outside the gene matches: 9. CDR3 residues: CASSLNRQGRDTEAFF. CDR3 nucleotides: TGCGCCAGCAGCTTGAATAGACAGGGTCGGGACACTGAAGCTTTCTTT.

The chain is built from TRBV5-6 and TRBJ2-7; D unclear. Germline CDR1 is SGHDT and CDR2 is YYEEEE. The CDR3 runs 14 residues. V was shortened by 0 bases and J by 4 bases, with 11 bases between the two germline ends. The CDR3 sequence: CASSLGEFPYEQYV. The CDR3 bases are TGTGCCAGCAGCTTGGGAGAGTTTCCTTACGAGCAGTACGTC.

V gene TRBV5-6 combines with J gene TRBJ2-2; 7 bases align to TRBD1. Germline V CDR1 and CDR2: SGHDT, YYEEEE. V was clipped by 2 bases and J by 7 bases; unmatched bases: 5. The CDR3 covers 14 residues. DNA for the CDR3: TGTGCCAGCAGCTTAAACAGGGGCGGCGGGGAGCTGTTTTTT. Translation: CASSLNRGGGELFF.

The chain couples TRBV19 to TRBJ1-5; possibly TRBD1 for D (5 bases). Germline V lookup: CDR1 LNHDA, CDR2 SQIVND (reference sequence). The CDR3 contains 15 residues. V was clipped by 2 bases and J by 2 bases, with 10 bases between them. The CDR3 loop is CASSIRGRGNQPQHF. The CDR3 DNA reads TGTGCCAGTAGTATACGGGGCAGGGGCAATCAGCCCCAGCATTTT. Based on the CDR3 plus reference TRBV19 and TRBJ1-5, the full variable domain is DGGITQSPKYLFRKEGQNVTLSCEQNLNHDAMYWYRQDPGQGLRLIYYSQIVNDFQKGDIAEGYSVSREKKESFPLTVTSAQKNPTAFYLCASSIRGRGNQPQHFGDGTRLSIL.

The chain has TRBV4-1 and TRBJ1-1, with TRBD1 identical over 7 bases. Looked up from germline, CDR1 is MGHRA and CDR2 is YSYEKL. V was pared by 0 bases and J by 0 bases, with 1 base of the junction left unmatched. The CDR3 consists of 15 residues. The CDR3, as DNA: TGCGCCAGCAGCCAAGAACAGGGGATGAACACTGAAGCTTTCTTT. Protein product: CASSQEQGMNTEAFF.

Only a few counts were recorded for this clone. J is TRBJ2-7 and V is TRBV21-1; the D call in the table, TRBD1, was not verified against the DNA. TRBV21-1 is assigned pseudogene status. This CDR3 has 18 amino acids. Written as DNA, the CDR3 is TGTGCCAGCAGCAAAGTGGATAATGATGGACAGCGCGGGCCTAAGCAGTACGTC. Protein product: CASSKVDNDGQRGPKQYV.

The CDR3 region has the DNA TGTGCCAGTATTGATGGGGGGTTCAGAGCTTTCTTT. Its translation is CASIDGGFRAFF. The chain is built from TRBV19 and TRBJ1-1, with a weak D call TRBD1 (5 bases). CDR1 is LNHDA, CDR2 SQIVND, per germline (reference sequence). The germline V and J ends were trimmed by 7 bases and 10 bases, with 16 bases remaining between them. This CDR3 has 12 amino acids.

The rearrangement uses TRBV15 and TRBJ2-3; a weak D match, TRBD2 (5 bases). Between the trimmed V and J ends, which lost 2 bases and 0 bases, there was a span of 12 bases. This CDR3 region has 16 residues. The germline gives CDR1 LNHNV, CDR2 YYDKDF (reference sequence). CDR3 sequence reads: CATSRRADLSTDTQYF. CDR3 DNA: TGTGCCACCAGCAGACGAGCGGATCTTAGCACAGATACGCAGTATTTT.

This chain joins TRBV6-6 and TRBJ2-3, with TRBD1 identical over 7 bases. Germline V gene data show CDR1 as MNHNY and CDR2 as SVGAGI (reference sequence). The CDR3 is 15 amino acids. V trimming: 5 bases; J trimming: 0 bases; junction bases outside the gene matches: 5. The CDR3 coding sequence is TGTGCCAGCAGTAATGGACAGGCTAGCACAGATACGCAGTATTTT. It is translated as CASSNGQASTDTQYF.

The chain uses TRBV19 and TRBJ2-1; no clear D. Germline CDR1 LNHDA, CDR2 SQIVND (reference sequence). CDR3 length equals 11 residues. Trimming took off 3 bases at V and 8 bases at J, with 5 bases between the two ends. CDR3 in amino acids: CASSIADEQFF. The CDR3 DNA reads as TGTGCCAGTAGTATCGCCGATGAGCAGTTCTTC.

The CDR3 is CASSFGLAGYNEQFF. Written as DNA, the CDR3 is TGTGCCAGCAGTTTTGGGCTAGCGGGATACAATGAGCAGTTCTTC. The rearrangement joins TRBV6-5 to TRBJ2-1; 9 nucleotides align to TRBD2. The CDR3 length is 15 residues. CDR1 MNHEY and CDR2 SVGAGI come from the germline V gene. Trimming at V came to 4 bases and at J to 4 bases, leaving 5 bases not matched to a gene.

V gene TRBV30 combines with J gene TRBJ2-4; D may match TRBD1 or TRBD2 (5 bases each). Trimming shortened V by 7 bases and J by 3 bases, and 19 bases separated the two germline ends. The CDR3 is made up of 15 amino acids. Germline loops: CDR1 GTSNPN, CDR2 SVGIG (reference sequence). Here the CDR3 reads CAFLPAERGKNIQYF. Written as DNA, the CDR3 is TGTGCCTTCCTCCCCGCGGAGAGGGGCAAAAACATTCAGTACTTC.

The rearrangement joins TRBV11-3 to TRBJ2-1; no reliable D call. V lost 1 base to trimming and J lost 6 bases, with 10 bases between them. Germline V gene sequence: CDR1 SGHNT, CDR2 YENEEA. This CDR3 spans 14 amino acids. The CDR3 nucleotides read TGTGCCAGCAGCTTAGGACGGGTTGGCAATGAGCAGTTCTTC. Its translation: CASSLGRVGNEQFF. Full variable domain (rest looked up from reference TRBV11-3 and TRBJ2-1): EAGVVQSPRYKIIEKKQPVAFWCNPISGHNTLYWYLQNLGQGPELLIRYENEEAVDDSQLPKDRFSAERLKGVDSTLKIQPAELGDSAVYLCASSLGRVGNEQFFGPGTRLTVL.

This clone was seen just once. The genes are TRBV14 and TRBJ2-5; 7 bases are shared with TRBD2. Germline V gene lookup returns CDR1 SGHDN and CDR2 FVKESK. The V gene end was trimmed by 4 bases and the J gene end by 5 bases; junction bases not matched to a gene: 13. This CDR3 spans 16 amino acids. CDR3 sequence: CASSLFGLDGLETQYF. CDR3 DNA sequence: TGTGCCAGCAGCCTCTTCGGACTAGATGGCTTGGAGACCCAGTACTTC.

The chain employs TRBV29-1 and TRBJ2-2; 7 nucleotides line up with TRBD2. The CDR3 contains 13 residues. Germline assignment: CDR1 SQVTM and CDR2 ANQGSEA. The CDR3 DNA reads as TGCAGTGCACGGACTAGTAAGTCCGGGGAGCTGTTTTTT. Protein sequence: CSARTSKSGELFF.

This clone has a count of ten or more. The V and J genes are TRBV10-3 and TRBJ2-1; D might be TRBD1 or TRBD2, each matching 5 bases. Trimming took off 7 bases at V and 9 bases at J, with 13 bases between the two ends. CDR3 length: 12 amino acids. Germline V gene sequence: CDR1 ENHRY, CDR2 SYGVKD. CDR3 loop: CAIISQRGEQFF. Written as DNA, the CDR3 is TGTGCCATCATAAGCCAGAGGGGTGAGCAGTTCTTC.

This chain joins TRBV4-1 and TRBJ2-7; D is unclear. This CDR3 is 16 amino acids long. V lost 0 bases and J 7 bases, leaving 19 bases between the germline ends. Germline V CDR1 and CDR2: MGHRA, YSYEKL. The CDR3 is CASSQEVGPPRIEQYF. Written as DNA, the CDR3 is TGCGCCAGCAGCCAAGAGGTAGGGCCTCCGCGCATAGAGCAGTACTTC.

The table lists this clone with a few counts. V and J are TRBV4-3 and TRBJ1-1; a weak D match, TRBD1 (6 bases). Germline CDR1 and CDR2: LGHNA and YSLEER. The CDR3 is 14 residues long. The ends were cut back, 1 base at V and 2 bases at J, with 8 bases in the middle. Here the CDR3 reads CASSQGQENTEAFF. The CDR3 bases are TGCGCCAGCAGCCAAGGACAGGAAAACACTGAAGCTTTCTTT.

Comments on this clone: In the same sample, other DNA sequences code for this CDR3. The V call is TRBV7-6, the J call TRBJ2-1; D remains ambiguous. This CDR3 is 13 amino acids long. CDR1 is SGHVS and CDR2 is FNYEAQ in the germline V gene. The ends were cut back, 0 bases at V and 7 bases at J, with 7 bases in the middle. The CDR3 coding sequence is TGTGCCAGCAGCTTAGCAGGGCTAAATGAGCAGTTCTTC. This sequence encodes CASSLAGLNEQFF.

This chain connects TRBV5-1 to TRBJ2-1, with 8 bases aligning to TRBD2. J gave up 4 bases and V 2 bases, and 5 bases lay outside the gene matches. CDR1 is SGHRS and CDR2 is YFSETQ in the germline V gene. The CDR3 spans 15 residues. The CDR3 region has the DNA TGCGCCAGCAGCTTTACTAGCGGCTCTTACAATGAGCAGTTCTTC. Protein: CASSFTSGSYNEQFF.

This chain connects TRBV11-3 to TRBJ1-2, with a tentative D call TRBD1 (5 bases). The CDR3 sequence is 12 residues long. CDR1 and CDR2 from the germline V gene are SGHNT and YENEEA. V was clipped by 1 base and J by 10 bases, with 10 bases between them. For the CDR3, the DNA is TGTGCCAGCAGCTTAGGCAGGGCAGCCTACACCTTC. It is translated as CASSLGRAAYTF.

The chain joins TRBV5-1 to TRBJ1-6; 9 bases agree with TRBD1. This CDR3 has 15 residues. Losses at the gene ends were 0 bases for V and 7 bases for J; bases not matched to a gene: 2. CDR1 SGHRS and CDR2 YFSETQ come from the germline V gene. The CDR3 loop is CASSLDTGGNSPLHF. The CDR3 DNA follows: TGCGCCAGCAGCTTGGATACAGGGGGCAATTCACCCCTCCACTTT.